These 25 T cell receptor beta chains were sequenced from one sample in a study of spatial heterogeneity in lung cancer. MiXCR, run by TCRdb on the 5' RACE reads, gives a single entry per CDR3 protein. The sample has approximately 29,000 distinct CDR3 sequences, more than 8% seen once. Time point indicated: sample taken at primary tumor resection. Sequencing of whole RNA from tumor, nontumor lung or frozen PBMC involved no sorting. Sample: PBMCs, taken at surgery. These receptors were collected from a female donor with early-stage non-small cell lung cancer.

This clonotype was recorded many times. The CDR3 protein is CASSLNSGVSEQFF. The CDR3 DNA sequence: TGTGCCAGCAGTTTGAATAGCGGAGTGAGTGAGCAGTTCTTC. The V call is TRBV27, the J call TRBJ2-1; D may be TRBD2 (6 bases). The CDR3 runs to 14 residues. In germline, CDR1 is MNHEY, CDR2 SMNVEV (reference sequence). The V end lost 3 bases, the J end lost 9 bases, and 15 bases lay between the germline ends.

This clonotype has at least ten counts. V gene TRBV7-9 combines with J gene TRBJ2-5; 15 positions agree with TRBD2. V lost 5 bases and J lost 2; bases outside the gene matches: 6. Germline assignment: CDR1 SEHNR and CDR2 FQNEAQ (reference sequence). CDR3 length equals 17 residues. The DNA of the CDR3 is TGTGCCAGCAGCCGGGGACTAGCGGGAGGTTCACAAGAGACCCAGTACTTC. Its protein is CASSRGLAGGSQETQYF.

Ten or more counts support this clonotype. The chain links TRBV9 to TRBJ2-3; no firm D call. V lost 3 bases and J 8 bases, leaving 7 bases between the germline ends. CDR1 SGDLS and CDR2 YYNGEE come from the germline V gene. This CDR3 comprises 11 residues. CDR3 nucleotides: TGTGCCAGCAGCGCCTCCGGTACGCAGTATTTT. Protein sequence: CASSASGTQYF.

The chain joins TRBV19 to TRBJ2-5; 8 bases map to TRBD1. This CDR3 contains 13 residues. Germline V CDR1 and CDR2: LNHDA, SQIVND (reference sequence). V shed 5 bases and J 7 bases; nucleotides not matched to a gene: 6. CDR3: CASSPGQGVTQYF. CDR3 nucleotide sequence: TGTGCCAGTAGTCCCGGACAGGGAGTGACCCAGTACTTC.

This clonotype came up a few times. The V gene is TRBV5-1, the J gene TRBJ2-7; 9 bases are shared with TRBD1. V lost 4 bases to trimming and J lost 3 bases; unmatched junction nucleotides: 8. This CDR3 is 15 amino acids long. CDR1 is SGHRS, CDR2 YFSETQ, per germline. Written as DNA, the CDR3 is TGCGCCAGCAGCCGCGGTCCGGGACAGGGCTACGAGCAGTACTTC. Its translation is CASSRGPGQGYEQYF.

This clonotype was recorded at least ten times. This chain uses TRBV6-2 or TRBV6-3 with TRBJ1-1, with 11 positions matching TRBD1. Germline CDR1 is MNHEY and CDR2 is SVGEGT. The CDR3 has 17 amino acids. The ends lost 7 bases at V and 3 bases at J; junction bases unmatched: 13. The CDR3 coding sequence is TGTGCCAGCACAACAAGAAGGGACAGGGGGAGGGACACTGAAGCTTTCTTT. The encoded protein is CASTTRRDRGRDTEAFF.

This clonotype showed up many times. CDR3 residues: CASSPILLTDTQYF. CDR3 nucleotides: TGTGCCAGCAGCCCTATTCTCCTCACAGATACGCAGTATTTT. The rearrangement joins TRBV2 to TRBJ2-3; no firm D call. Germline CDR1 SNHLY, CDR2 FYNNEI. Trimming removed 6 bases from V and 2 bases from J, with 12 bases in between. The CDR3 runs 14 residues.

This clonotype has at least ten counts. V usage is TRBV13 and J usage is TRBJ2-7; 11 bases line up with TRBD2. Trimming at V came to 5 bases and at J to 4 bases, leaving 13 bases not matched to a gene. CDR1 is PRHDT, CDR2 FYEKMQ, per germline (reference sequence). The CDR3 spans 17 residues. The CDR3 sequence is CASSPGIAGGPSYEQYF. CDR3 nucleotide sequence: TGTGCCAGCAGCCCCGGGATAGCGGGAGGGCCCTCGTACGAGCAGTACTTC.

This clonotype was picked up many times. This chain connects TRBV4-3 to TRBJ1-2; D uncertain. The germline CDR1 and CDR2 sequences are LGHNA and YSLEER. There are 13 residues in the CDR3. V lost 2 bases and J lost 4, with 8 bases in between. This chain's CDR3 is CASSQTAAYGYTF. DNA of the CDR3: TGCGCCAGCAGCCAAACAGCGGCCTATGGCTACACCTTC.

In its sample, this clonotype was seen many times. The rearrangement uses TRBV4-1 and TRBJ1-6, with a tentative D call TRBD1 (5 bases). The ends were cut back, 0 bases at V and 4 bases at J, with 16 bases in the middle. This CDR3 has 18 amino acids. Germline values: CDR1 MGHRA, CDR2 YSYEKL. CDR3 sequence: CASSQDRDGGAYNSPLHF. DNA of the CDR3: TGCGCCAGCAGCCAAGACCGCGATGGGGGAGCGTATAATTCACCCCTCCACTTT.

This clonotype was recorded at least ten times. The chain employs TRBV10-3 and TRBJ1-3; unclear D gene. CDR3 size: 14 residues. Trimming took 3 bases from V and 2 from J, leaving 8 bases between them. Germline V lookup: CDR1 ENHRY, CDR2 SYGVKD. The CDR3 nucleotides read TGTGCCATCAGTGAACCGAGGGCTGGAAACACCATATATTTT. Translation: CAISEPRAGNTIYF.

In this sample, this clonotype turned up many times. The chain recombines TRBV30 with TRBJ2-3, with 13 bases aligning to TRBD2. Germline CDR1 reads GTSNPN; CDR2 reads SVGIG (reference sequence). Germline trimming cut 0 bases from V and 0 bases from J; bases unmatched to any gene: 3. The CDR3 loop spans 17 amino acids. As DNA, the CDR3 is TGTGCCTGGAGTGTACGGGGACTAGCGGGGAGCACAGATACGCAGTATTTT. This translates into CAWSVRGLAGSTDTQYF.

This clonotype was seen repeatedly, ten times or more. The rearrangement joins TRBV7-2 to TRBJ2-7; possibly TRBD2 for D (6 bases). Germline V lookup: CDR1 SGHTA, CDR2 FQGNSA. This CDR3 contains 15 residues. Trimming left V 0 bases short and J 2 bases short, with 11 bases between. The CDR3 reads CASSLASGGTYEQYV. The CDR3 nucleotides read TGTGCCAGCAGCTTAGCCAGCGGAGGGACCTACGAGCAGTACGTC.

A few counts support this clonotype. This chain connects TRBV10-3 to TRBJ2-5, with a possible D match to TRBD2 (5 bases). Germline V gene lookup returns CDR1 ENHRY and CDR2 SYGVKD. This CDR3 contains 11 residues. V was cut by 8 bases and J by 4 bases, with 8 bases left in between. The CDR3, as DNA: TGTGCCATCGGAGGAGGAGAGACCCAGTACTTC. Protein product: CAIGGGETQYF.

This chain connects TRBV2 to TRBJ2-4; D possibly corresponds to TRBD2 (5 bases). The V gene's germline CDR1 is SNHLY and CDR2 FYNNEI. V gave up 2 bases and J gave up 3 bases, with 11 bases separating them. This CDR3 contains 15 residues. CDR3 residues: CASSERGPGKNIQYF. DNA for the CDR3: TGTGCCAGCAGTGAACGCGGGCCTGGCAAAAACATTCAGTACTTC. The full variable domain, completed using reference TRBV2 and TRBJ2-4, is EPEVTQTPSHQVTQMGQEVILRCVPISNHLYFYWYRQILGQKVEFLVSFYNNEISEKSEIFDDQFSVERPDGSNFTLKIRSTKLEDSAMYFCASSERGPGKNIQYFGAGTRLSVL.

This clonotype appeared many times. The CDR3 DNA reads TGTGCCAGCAGATCAGGGGGCGGTCAGCCCCAGCATTTT. It translates to CASRSGGGQPQHF. The chain uses TRBV12-3 or TRBV12-4 and TRBJ1-5, with TRBD1 matching 8 bases. The CDR3 length is 13 residues. V shed 6 bases and J 6 bases; nucleotides not matched to a gene: 4.

This clonotype has only a few counts. The rearrangement joins TRBV15 to TRBJ1-1; 7 positions agree with TRBD1. The CDR3 extends over 16 amino acids. Germline V gene data show CDR1 as LNHNV and CDR2 as YYDKDF (reference sequence). V lost 1 base and J lost 0; bases outside the gene matches: 5. CDR3 coding DNA: TGTGCCACCAGCAGAGCAAGACAGGGAGTGAACACTGAAGCTTTCTTT. Residues: CATSRARQGVNTEAFF.

The chain is built from TRBV25-1 and TRBJ1-6; no clear D gene. Germline V gene sequence: CDR1 MGHDK, CDR2 SYGVNS. The V and J ends lost 4 bases and 9 bases respectively, with 10 bases between them. CDR3 length: 13 amino acids. CDR3: CASSGHVGSPLHF. The CDR3 nucleotides are TGTGCCAGCAGTGGGCATGTCGGTTCACCCCTCCACTTT.

The sample holds many counts of this clonotype. This chain joins TRBV20-1 and TRBJ1-3; D unclear. Trimming pared 3 bases from V and 0 bases from J, leaving 9 bases between. The germline CDR1 and CDR2 sequences are DFQATT and SNEGSKA (reference sequence). There are 14 residues in the CDR3. The CDR3 protein is CSARGYDSGNTIYF. CDR3 DNA sequence: TGCAGTGCTAGGGGGTACGACTCTGGAAACACCATATATTTT.

This rearrangement joins TRBV2 to TRBJ2-1; D is ambiguous. CDR3 length equals 13 residues. The germline CDR1 and CDR2 sequences are SNHLY and FYNNEI. V was trimmed by 5 bases and J by 4 bases, leaving 9 bases between them. The CDR3 DNA reads as TGTGCCAGCAGTCCCCAGCGTTACAATGAGCAGTTCTTC. Its protein is CASSPQRYNEQFF.

There are many counts of this clonotype. This sequence joins TRBV6-4 and TRBJ2-5; 11 bases are shared with TRBD2. The CDR3 covers 17 residues. V shed 2 bases and J 4 bases; nucleotides not matched to a gene: 9. Germline V gives CDR1 MRHNA, CDR2 SNTAGT. The CDR3 is CASSDHTVAGGPETQYF. The CDR3 DNA is TGTGCCAGCAGTGACCATACCGTAGCGGGAGGGCCAGAGACCCAGTACTTC.

The sample holds many counts of this clonotype. The genes are TRBV29-1 and TRBJ1-1; 7 bases map to TRBD1. Looked up from germline, CDR1 is SQVTM and CDR2 is ANQGSEA. The CDR3 runs 13 residues. The junction had 5 bases not matched to a gene; V was cut back by 2 bases and J by 5 bases. The CDR3 reads CSVEHRGDTEAFF. The CDR3, as DNA: TGCAGCGTTGAACACAGGGGTGATACTGAAGCTTTCTTT.

This clonotype occurred a few times. This chain connects TRBV14 to TRBJ2-7; 9 bases align to TRBD1. J lost 2 bases, V lost 0 bases, and 23 bases had no gene match. The CDR3 runs to 22 residues. Germline V gives CDR1 SGHDN, CDR2 FVKESK. The CDR3 sequence: CASSQDPLEPGTGPSPTYEQYV. CDR3 nucleotide sequence: TGTGCCAGCAGCCAAGATCCCCTAGAGCCCGGGACAGGGCCTTCCCCAACCTACGAGCAGTACGTC.

The CDR3 sequence is CASSVNPTRGMNTEAFF. CDR3 coding DNA: TGTGCCAGCAGCGTAAACCCTACTAGGGGGATGAACACTGAAGCTTTCTTT. The chain recombines TRBV9 with TRBJ1-1; tentatively, D is TRBD1 (6 bases). CDR1 is SGDLS, CDR2 YYNGEE, per germline. This CDR3 region has 17 residues. V lost 1 base to trimming and J lost 0 bases, with 16 bases between them.

This chain joins TRBV25-1 and TRBJ1-6; D not certain. Germline V lookup: CDR1 MGHDK, CDR2 SYGVNS. V was pared by 3 bases and J by 7 bases, with 10 bases between. CDR3 length: 14 amino acids. In DNA, the CDR3 is TGTGCCAGCAGTGACCCAGAGAGAAATTCACCCCTCCACTTT. Its protein product is CASSDPERNSPLHF. The whole variable domain, filled in from reference TRBV25-1 and TRBJ1-6, reads EADIYQTPRYLVIGTGKKITLECSQTMGHDKMYWYQQDPGMELHLIHYSYGVNSTEKGDLSSESTVSRIRTEHFPLTLESARPSHTSQYLCASSDPERNSPLHFGNGTRLTVT.